This TCR beta chain was recorded in a study of blood T cells in healthy people across ages. This CDR3 region has 15 residues. V lost 5 bases to trimming and J lost 3 bases; unmatched junction nucleotides: 6. Caucasian individuals from Russia who were healthy and aged about 6 to 95 acted as donors. The second PCR ran 7 to 11 cycles with a sample-barcoded 5' primer and J-beta primers. A single record per CDR3 protein comes from TCRdb applying MiXCR to the 5' RACE reads. The data show fewer than 800,000 distinct CDR3 sequences, 20% to 25% seen once. These same data were also listed under a study on T cells of mothers and their children.

The sample was blood. The origin of this receptor is a boy under 18 in good health. The chain uses TRBV12-3 or TRBV12-4 and TRBJ1-1, with 10 bases lining up with TRBD1. The CDR3 is CASSPRDRGHTEAFF. Written as DNA, the CDR3 is TGTGCCAGCAGTCCTAGGGACAGGGGACACACTGAAGCTTTCTTT.